This TCR beta chain was captured by sequencing in a study of beta chain features in type 1 diabetes. Study results and limitations: Type 1 diabetes patients had TCRB CDR3s that were shorter (moderately but significantly so) in all four CD4+ subsets. In type 1 diabetes patients, VDJ junctions had fewer insertions; deletions at these junctions were more frequent. A possible short-template PCR bias applies equally to patients and controls. Researchers reported that naive, central memory and Treg TCRB repertoires appeared more similar in patients than in healthy donors.

Comments on this clone: As yet, its antigen is unknown.

What was sequenced were expressed TCRB transcripts, since all of the isolated RNA had been reverse transcribed. The method was immunoSEQ multiplex PCR; TCRdb's version includes in-frame clones alone and lacks a portion of them. The sample shows 300,000 to 350,000 clones, roughly 8.8% of them seen only once. V shed 8 bases, J shed 3 bases, and the junction held 12 bases outside the gene matches. Looked up from germline, CDR1 is MNHEY and CDR2 is SMNVEV (reference sequence). CDR3 length equals 16 residues. The single heparinised draw taken from each donor contained around 100 mL of blood on average. Specimen: central memory CD4+ T cells from blood. This clonotype originated in a man aged 30 to 39 with type 1 diabetes. V and J are TRBV27 and TRBJ1-5; 8 nucleotides match TRBD1. DNA of the CDR3: TGTGCCAGCCTCAGGGGGCGTCATGGGCTCAATCAGCCCCAGCATTTT. Translation: CASLRGRHGLNQPQHF.